This T cell receptor beta chain comes out of a study of T cells in women clearing cervical HPV infection. Study-wide context: Cases: HPV16-related CIN3 or worse on histology, 2 invasive cancers. Controls gave blood once infection was undetectable; cases at lesion identification.

Some clones are missing from TCRdb's copy, which holds only in-frame ones; the method was immunoSEQ multiplex PCR. This table lists 7,500 to 10,000 clones. The length of the CDR3 is 14 residues. V was cut by 0 bases and J by 4 bases, with 8 bases left in between. The germline gives CDR1 SGHRS, CDR2 YFSETQ. Study-wide points: Associations may precede or follow infection; HPV-specific or memory T cells were not isolated. CIN3+ cases had significantly higher TCR richness than controls; evenness did not differ.

This clone is called medium-sized based on its frequency. Its matching antigen is unknown. The read ends 3 residues early relative to the CDR3; the germline J gene fills the gap. This sequence was found in a woman between 18 and 70 years old with a cervical HPV16 infection that either progressed to CIN3+ or cleared (not recorded which). The sequenced material came from blood buffy coat. V usage is TRBV5-1 and J usage is TRBJ2-1, with D possibly TRBD1 on 6 matching bases. The CDR3 reads CASSLDRDYNEQFF. CDR3 DNA (partial): TGCGCCAGCAGCTTGGACAGGGATTACAATGAG.